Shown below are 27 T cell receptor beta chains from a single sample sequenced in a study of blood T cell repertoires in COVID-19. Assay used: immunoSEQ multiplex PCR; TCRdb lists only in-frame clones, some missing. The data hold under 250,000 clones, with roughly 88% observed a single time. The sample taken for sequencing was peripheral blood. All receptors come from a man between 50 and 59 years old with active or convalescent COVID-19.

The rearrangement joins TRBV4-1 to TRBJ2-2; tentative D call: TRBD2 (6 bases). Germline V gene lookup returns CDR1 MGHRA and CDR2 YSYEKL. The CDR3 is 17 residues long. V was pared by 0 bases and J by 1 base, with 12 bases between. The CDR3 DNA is TGCGCCAGCAGCCAAGATCGGGGTAGCGGGAACACCGGGGAGCTGTTTTTT. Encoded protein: CASSQDRGSGNTGELFF.

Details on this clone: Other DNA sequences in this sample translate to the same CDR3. CDR3 residues: CASSLQETQYF. CDR3 sequence (DNA): TGTGCCAGCAGCTTACAGGAGACCCAGTACTTC. The J gene is TRBJ2-5, the V gene TRBV5-4; unclear D gene. This CDR3 is built from 11 residues. CDR1 is SGHNT, CDR2 YYREEE, per germline (reference sequence). V lost 2 bases, J lost 5 bases, and 4 bases lay in between.

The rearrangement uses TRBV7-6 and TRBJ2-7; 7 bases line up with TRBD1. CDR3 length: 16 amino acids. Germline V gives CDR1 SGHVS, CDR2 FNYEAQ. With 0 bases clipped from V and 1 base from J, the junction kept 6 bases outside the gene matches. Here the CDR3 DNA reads TGTGCCAGCAGCTTAGCGCCAGGGGGAATATCCTACGAGCAGTACTTC. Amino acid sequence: CASSLAPGGISYEQYF.

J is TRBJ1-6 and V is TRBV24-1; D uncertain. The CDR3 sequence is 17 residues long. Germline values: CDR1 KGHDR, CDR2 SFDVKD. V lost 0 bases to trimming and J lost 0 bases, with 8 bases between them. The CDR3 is CATSDLSTVSYNSPLHF. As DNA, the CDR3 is TGTGCCACCAGTGATTTGAGTACAGTCTCCTATAATTCACCCCTCCACTTT.

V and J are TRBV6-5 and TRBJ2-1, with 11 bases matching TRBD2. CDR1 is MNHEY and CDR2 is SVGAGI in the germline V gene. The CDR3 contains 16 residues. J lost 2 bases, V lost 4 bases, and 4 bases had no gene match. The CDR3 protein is CASSFRLAGTYNEQFF. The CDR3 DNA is TGTGCCAGCAGTTTCCGACTAGCGGGAACCTACAATGAGCAGTTCTTC.

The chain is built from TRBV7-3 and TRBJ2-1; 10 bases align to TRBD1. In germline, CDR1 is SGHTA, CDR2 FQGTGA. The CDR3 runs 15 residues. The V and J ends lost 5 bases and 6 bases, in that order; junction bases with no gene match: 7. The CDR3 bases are TGTGCCAGCAGCGCGACAGGGGGCTCGGGCAATGAGCAGTTCTTC. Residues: CASSATGGSGNEQFF.

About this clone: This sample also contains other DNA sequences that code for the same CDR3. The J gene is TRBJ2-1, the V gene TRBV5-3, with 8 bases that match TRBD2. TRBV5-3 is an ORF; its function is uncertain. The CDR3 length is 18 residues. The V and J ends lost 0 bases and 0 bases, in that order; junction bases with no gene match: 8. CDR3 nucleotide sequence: TGTGCCAGAAGCTTGGTAGGGACTAGTGGAGGCTCCTACAATGAGCAGTTCTTC. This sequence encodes CARSLVGTSGGSYNEQFF.

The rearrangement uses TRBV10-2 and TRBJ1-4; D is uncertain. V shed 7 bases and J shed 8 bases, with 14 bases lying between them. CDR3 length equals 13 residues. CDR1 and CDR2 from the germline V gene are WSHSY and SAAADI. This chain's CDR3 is CASKRAGGEKLFF. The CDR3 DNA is TGCGCCAGCAAACGTGCGGGCGGAGAAAAACTGTTTTTT.

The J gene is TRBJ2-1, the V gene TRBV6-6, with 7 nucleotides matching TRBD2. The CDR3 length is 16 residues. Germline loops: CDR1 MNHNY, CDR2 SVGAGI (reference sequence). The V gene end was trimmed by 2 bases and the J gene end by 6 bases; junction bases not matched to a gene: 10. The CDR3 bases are TGTGCCAGCAGTTACGGGGCGCGGGAGTGGAGCAATGAGCAGTTCTTC. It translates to CASSYGAREWSNEQFF.

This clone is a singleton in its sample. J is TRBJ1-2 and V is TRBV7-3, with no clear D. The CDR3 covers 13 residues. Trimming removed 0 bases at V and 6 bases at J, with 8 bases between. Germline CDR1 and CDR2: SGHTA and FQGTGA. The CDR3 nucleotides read TGTGCCAGCAGCTTAACCGGGGAGCATGGCTACACCTTC. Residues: CASSLTGEHGYTF.

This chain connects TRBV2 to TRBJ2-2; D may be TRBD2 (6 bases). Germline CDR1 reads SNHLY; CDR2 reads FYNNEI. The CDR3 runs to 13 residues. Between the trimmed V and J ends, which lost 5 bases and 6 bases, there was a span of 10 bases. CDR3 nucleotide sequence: TGTGCCAGCAGTCCCCTAGCGCCCGGGGAGCTGTTTTTT. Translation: CASSPLAPGELFF.

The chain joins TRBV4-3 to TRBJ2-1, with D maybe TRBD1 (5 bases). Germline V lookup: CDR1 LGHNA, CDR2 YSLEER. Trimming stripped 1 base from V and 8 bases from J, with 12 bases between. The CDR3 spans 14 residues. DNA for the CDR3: TGCGCCAGCAGCCAAGTGGGCCTAGGGGATGAGCAGTTCTTC. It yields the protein CASSQVGLGDEQFF.

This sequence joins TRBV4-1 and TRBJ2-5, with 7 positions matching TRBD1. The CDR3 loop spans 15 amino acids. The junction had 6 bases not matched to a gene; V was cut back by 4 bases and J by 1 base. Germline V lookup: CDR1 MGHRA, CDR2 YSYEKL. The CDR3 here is CASSRHGQAQETQYF. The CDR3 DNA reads TGCGCCAGCAGCCGGCACGGACAGGCCCAAGAGACCCAGTACTTC.

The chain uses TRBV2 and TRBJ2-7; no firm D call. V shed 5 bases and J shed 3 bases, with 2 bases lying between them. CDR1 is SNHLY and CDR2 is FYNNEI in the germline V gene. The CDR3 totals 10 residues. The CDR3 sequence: CASSYYEQYF. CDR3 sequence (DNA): TGTGCCAGCAGTTACTACGAGCAGTACTTC. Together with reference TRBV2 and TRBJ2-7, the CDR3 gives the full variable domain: EPEVTQTPSHQVTQMGQEVILRCVPISNHLYFYWYRQILGQKVEFLVSFYNNEISEKSEIFDDQFSVERPDGSNFTLKIRSTKLEDSAMYFCASSYYEQYFGPGTRLTVT.

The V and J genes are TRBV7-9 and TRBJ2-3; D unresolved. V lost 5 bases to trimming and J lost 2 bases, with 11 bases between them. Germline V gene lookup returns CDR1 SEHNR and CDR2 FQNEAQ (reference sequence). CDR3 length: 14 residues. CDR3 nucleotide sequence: TGTGCCAGCAGCCCATTTGGCCTCACAGATACGCAGTATTTT. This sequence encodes CASSPFGLTDTQYF.

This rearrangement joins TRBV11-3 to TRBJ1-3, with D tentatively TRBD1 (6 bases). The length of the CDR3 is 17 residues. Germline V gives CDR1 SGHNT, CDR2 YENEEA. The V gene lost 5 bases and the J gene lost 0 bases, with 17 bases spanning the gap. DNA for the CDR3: TGTGCCAGCAGCCCACCGGGACACCTATTCTCTGGAAACACCATATATTTT. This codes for CASSPPGHLFSGNTIYF.

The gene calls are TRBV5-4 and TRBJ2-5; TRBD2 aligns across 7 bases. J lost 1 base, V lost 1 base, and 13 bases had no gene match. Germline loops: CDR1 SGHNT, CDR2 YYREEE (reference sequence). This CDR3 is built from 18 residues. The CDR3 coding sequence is TGTGCCAGCAGCTTGCGGGGGTCGACGGGAGGCCTCCAAGAGACCCAGTACTTC. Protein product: CASSLRGSTGGLQETQYF.

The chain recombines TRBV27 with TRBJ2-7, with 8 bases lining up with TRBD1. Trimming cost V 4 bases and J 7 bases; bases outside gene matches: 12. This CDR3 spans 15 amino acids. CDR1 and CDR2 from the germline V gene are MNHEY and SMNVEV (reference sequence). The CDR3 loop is CASSSPGTGAQEQYF. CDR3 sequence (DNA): TGTGCCAGCAGTTCCCCCGGGACAGGAGCCCAGGAGCAGTACTTC.

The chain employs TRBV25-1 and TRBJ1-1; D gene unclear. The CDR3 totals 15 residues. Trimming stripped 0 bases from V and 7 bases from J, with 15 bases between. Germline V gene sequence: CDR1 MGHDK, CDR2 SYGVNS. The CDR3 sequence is CASSEYSHSEGEAFF. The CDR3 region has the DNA TGTGCCAGCAGTGAATACTCTCACTCCGAGGGTGAAGCTTTCTTT.

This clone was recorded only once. CDR3: CASSPTGSSYNSPLHF. CDR3 nucleotides: TGTGCCAGCAGCCCAACAGGGTCCTCCTATAATTCACCCCTCCACTTT. The rearrangement uses TRBV2 and TRBJ1-6; tentative D call: TRBD1 (6 bases). In germline, CDR1 is SNHLY, CDR2 FYNNEI. The length of the CDR3 is 16 residues. Trimming removed 6 bases from V and 0 bases from J, with 12 bases in between. Supplemented by reference TRBV2 and TRBJ1-6, the full variable domain reads EPEVTQTPSHQVTQMGQEVILRCVPISNHLYFYWYRQILGQKVEFLVSFYNNEISEKSEIFDDQFSVERPDGSNFTLKIRSTKLEDSAMYFCASSPTGSSYNSPLHFGNGTRLTVT.

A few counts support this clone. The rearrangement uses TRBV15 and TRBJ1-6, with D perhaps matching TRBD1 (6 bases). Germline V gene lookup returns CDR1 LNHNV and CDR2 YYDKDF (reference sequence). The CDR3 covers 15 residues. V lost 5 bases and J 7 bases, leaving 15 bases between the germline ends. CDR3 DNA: TGTGCCACCAGCTTCGGGGGGGCGCGGAATTCACCCCTCCACTTT. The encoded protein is CATSFGGARNSPLHF.

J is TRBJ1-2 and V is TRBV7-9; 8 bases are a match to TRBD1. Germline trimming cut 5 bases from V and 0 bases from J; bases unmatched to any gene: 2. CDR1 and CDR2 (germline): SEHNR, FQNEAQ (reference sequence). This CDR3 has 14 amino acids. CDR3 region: CASSGDRPNYGYTF. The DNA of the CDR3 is TGTGCCAGCAGCGGGGACAGGCCTAACTATGGCTACACCTTC. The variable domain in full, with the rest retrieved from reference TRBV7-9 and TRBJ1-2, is DTGVSQNPRHKITKRGQNVTFRCDPISEHNRLYWYRQTLGQGPEFLTYFQNEAQLEKSRLLSDRFSAERPKGSFSTLEIQRTEQGDSAMYLCASSGDRPNYGYTFGSGTRLTVV.

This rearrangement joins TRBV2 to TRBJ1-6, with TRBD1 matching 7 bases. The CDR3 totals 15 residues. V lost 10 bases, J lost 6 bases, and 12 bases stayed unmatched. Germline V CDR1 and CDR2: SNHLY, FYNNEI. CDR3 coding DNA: TGTGCCACCGGTATCGAGGGGGCGCGTAATTCACCCCTCCACTTT. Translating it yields CATGIEGARNSPLHF.

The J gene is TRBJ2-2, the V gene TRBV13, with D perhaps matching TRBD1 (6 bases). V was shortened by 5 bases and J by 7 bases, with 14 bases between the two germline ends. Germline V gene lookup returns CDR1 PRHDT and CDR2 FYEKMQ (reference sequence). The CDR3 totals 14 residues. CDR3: CASSRTEFHGELFF. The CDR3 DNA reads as TGTGCCAGCAGCAGGACAGAATTTCACGGGGAGCTGTTTTTT.

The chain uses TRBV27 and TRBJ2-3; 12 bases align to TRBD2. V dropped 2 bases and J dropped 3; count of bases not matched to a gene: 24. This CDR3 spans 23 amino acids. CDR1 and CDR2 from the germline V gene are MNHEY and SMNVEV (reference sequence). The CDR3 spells CASSLTFGQEGLAGHKRTDTQYF. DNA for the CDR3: TGTGCCAGCAGTTTAACCTTCGGACAAGAAGGACTAGCGGGACACAAAAGGACAGATACGCAGTATTTT.

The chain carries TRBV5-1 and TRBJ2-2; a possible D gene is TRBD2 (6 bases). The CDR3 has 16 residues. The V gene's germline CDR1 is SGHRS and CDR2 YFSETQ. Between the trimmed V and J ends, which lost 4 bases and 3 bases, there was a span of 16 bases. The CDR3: CASSLEGQMDTGELFF. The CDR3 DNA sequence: TGCGCCAGCAGCCTGGAGGGGCAGATGGACACCGGGGAGCTGTTTTTT.

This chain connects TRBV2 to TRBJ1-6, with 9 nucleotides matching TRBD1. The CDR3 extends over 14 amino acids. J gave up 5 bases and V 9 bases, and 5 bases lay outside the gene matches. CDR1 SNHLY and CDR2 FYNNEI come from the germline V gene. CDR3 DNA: TGTGCCAGTGGGAGGGACAGGGATAATTCACCCCTCCACTTT. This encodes CASGRDRDNSPLHF.